This record covers a single T cell receptor (beta chain). Compared with the rest of its sample, this clone is large (0.1 to 1%). The input lacks base qualities; no much larger clone sits a single base away. The junction carries 12 bases between V and J, which are trimmed by 3 bases and 0 bases respectively. Based on the germline V gene (reference sequence), the CDR1 and CDR2 sequences are MNHEY and SMNVEV. From the cysteine through the phenylalanine, the CDR3 covers 16 amino acids. The only DNA kept is the CDR3, 48 bases in frame from the first base. The data originate from a study of blood T cell repertoires in acute mononucleosis (dated by TCRdb to about 2020). A note on the overall study: Acute-phase samples, which represented the primary response, were collected within 2 weeks of symptom onset. In the acute phase, YVL-BR-specific cells accounted for a mean of approximately 2.1% of blood CD8 T cells, and GLC-BM-specific cells for a mean of roughly 1.1%. The mean EBV load in blood was 3.5 to 4 log10 genome copies per million B cells during acute infection, compared with around 2.5 at convalescence.

For TCR profiling, total RNA from at least 8,000 sorted tetramer+ CD8 T cells was reverse transcribed into cDNA. PCR amplification of CDR3 regions used primers annealing to V and J regions and added unique molecular identifiers so that templates could be tracked. Profiling of the TCRalpha and TCRbeta chains was done on the immunoSEQ platform, including the sequencing and error-correction standards of that platform. For the original study's pipeline: Clonal copy numbers were corrected for sequencing and PCR errors, and IMGT conventions were followed to define CDR3s. Analysis was restricted to productive rearrangements and was performed with immunoSEQ Analyzer versions 2.0 and 3.0, and gene-pairing frequencies were further processed in Microsoft Excel. Circos plots were used to visualize V-J pairings, and MEME plus a custom motifSearch program were used to find CDR3 motifs. The OLGA algorithm was used to calculate the probability of generation of TCR sequences. Clonotypes found at both visits were termed persistent, clonotypes found only in the acute phase were termed nonpersistent, and clonotypes found only at convalescence were termed de novo. A public TCR was defined as an amino acid clonotype used by more than one donor. TCRdb took this table from immuneACCESS and kept in-frame rearrangements with V and J called. Such tables lack part of the clones; where checked against another copy, unresolved V genes explain under half of the gap, and the rest is unexplained. V, J and clone size were drawn from that table, and D and trimming were deduced from the DNA. This sample comprises about 7,400 clones, around 25% of them detected only once. The ten top clones hold 25% to 30% of the sample.

The full study reports these points: For BRLF1 (YVL-BR), TCRalpha CDR3 motifs played a dominant role and TCRbeta a minimal role in TCR repertoire selection. Because only a fraction of each donor's blood was analyzed, sampling error might partly account for the low clonotype overlap between the acute and convalescent samples. Although only roughly 9.9% of unique acute clonotypes carried over into convalescence, these persisting clonotypes made up most of the response, and the remainder were seemingly replaced by new, diverse de novo clonotypes. With only a few donors in the cohort, group averages were based on very few individuals.

According to the study, the label for this sample's time point signals: acute infectious mononucleosis, at clinical presentation within 2 weeks of symptom onset (visit 1). Over primary infection, the study followed CD8 T cell responses to two immunodominant EBV epitopes: BRLF1 109 (YVL-BR) and BMLF1 280 (GLC-BM). A positive serum heterophile antibody test together with EBV viral capsid antigen-specific IgM pointed to primary EBV infection. Total CD8 T cells were first enriched from PBMCs by magnetic positive selection (MACS). A FACSAria III was used to sort live CD3+ CD8+ tetramer+ cells to a purity above 85%. Cells were sorted with a PE-conjugated tetramer loaded with the BRLF1 109-117 peptide. After tetramer sorting, TCR repertoires of EBV epitope-specific CD8 T cells were deep-sequenced directly ex vivo at acute infection and at convalescence. Donors were three people aged about 18 to 29 with clinical acute infectious mononucleosis and laboratory evidence of primary EBV infection. Heparinized peripheral blood was drawn at clinical presentation with mononucleosis symptoms and again about 6 months later. Ficoll-Paque density gradient centrifugation was used to isolate PBMCs.

This receptor was identified in a woman aged 18-29 years with infectious mononucleosis caused by EBV. The rearranged segments are TRBV27 and TRBJ2-1; TRBD1 could be the D gene, as 5 bases match. The sequences come from EBV YVL epitope tetramer+ CD8+ T cells sorted from PBMCs, collected during acute infectious mononucleosis. Sample cell subset or site, as interpreted from the label and publication: CD8 T cells binding a tetramer with EBV BRLF1 109-117 peptide (YVL-BR). The bases read TGTGCCAGCAGTTTGGACACCACGAGCTCCTACAATGAGCAGTTCTTC. Translated, it reads CASSLDTTSSYNEQFF.